This T cell receptor beta chain is from a study of T cell responses to AZD1222 COVID-19 vaccine. Sequencing was performed with immunoSEQ multiplex PCR; in TCRdb, only in-frame clones are kept and a portion is missing. Of about 59,000 clones listed, nearly 90% are singletons. The CDR3 spans 15 residues. Per the germline V gene, CDR1 is SGDLS and CDR2 is YYNGEE. Between the trimmed V and J ends, which lost 4 bases and 5 bases, there was a span of 18 bases. Sequenced here: peripheral blood, sampled 28 days after the second AZD1222 dose. The V and J genes are TRBV9 and TRBJ2-5; a possible D gene is TRBD2 (6 bases). The source is an adult who received the AZD1222 COVID-19 vaccine. This CDR3 reads CASSPAGLGTETQYF. CDR3 nucleotide sequence: TGTGCCAGCAGCCCCGCGGGGCTAGGTACGGAGACCCAGTACTTC.